The 32 T cell receptor beta chains in this list originate from one sample, sequenced in a study of shared clonotypes between healthy human individuals. Clones were sequenced by immunoSEQ multiplex PCR, and TCRdb holds only the in-frame ones, with some missing. The table includes about 110,000 clones, roughly 70% detected once. The material sequenced was memory CD8+ T cells sorted from blood. As to subset: CD45RO+ cells pooled with CCR7-negative TemRA cells. The receptors were gathered from a woman under 40 in good health.

CDR3 region: CASSATGSSYEQYF. DNA for the CDR3: TGTGCCAGCAGTGCGACTGGGAGCTCCTACGAGCAGTACTTC. The chain is built from TRBV27 and TRBJ2-7; possibly TRBD2 for D (5 bases). CDR1 is MNHEY, CDR2 SMNVEV, per germline (reference sequence). This CDR3 spans 14 amino acids. V was pared by 5 bases and J by 0 bases, with 11 bases between.

This clone was observed a handful of times. The V gene is TRBV7-8, the J gene TRBJ2-1, with 8 bases lining up with TRBD2. From germline, CDR1 is SGHVS and CDR2 FQNEAQ. The CDR3 runs to 15 residues. With V trimmed by 1 base and J by 8 bases, 7 bases remained unmatched. This CDR3 is CASSLVISGVDEQFF. In DNA, the CDR3 is TGTGCCAGCAGCTTAGTGATTAGCGGGGTGGATGAGCAGTTCTTC.

The chain combines TRBV11-2 with TRBJ2-1, with D perhaps TRBD2 (6 bases). Trimming removed 5 bases at V and 0 bases at J, with 14 bases between. CDR3 length: 16 amino acids. CDR1 is SGHAT, CDR2 FQNNGV, per germline. The CDR3 spells CASSISGKYSYNEQFF. The CDR3 coding sequence is TGTGCCAGCAGCATTAGCGGAAAATACTCCTACAATGAGCAGTTCTTC.

This clone appeared once. This chain uses TRBV6-5 with TRBJ1-1; 7 bases map to TRBD1. CDR1 MNHEY and CDR2 SVGAGI come from the germline V gene. V lost 6 bases, J lost 0 bases, and 7 bases stayed unmatched. The CDR3 contains 15 residues. The CDR3 DNA reads TGTGCCAGCAGCATGGAGACAGGGATGAACACTGAAGCTTTCTTT. Protein sequence: CASSMETGMNTEAFF.

This clone was counted at least ten times. This sequence joins TRBV25-1 and TRBJ2-1, with 9 bases lining up with TRBD2. The CDR3 is made up of 16 amino acids. Germline loops: CDR1 MGHDK, CDR2 SYGVNS. V trimming: 2 bases; J trimming: 7 bases; junction bases outside the gene matches: 9. In DNA, the CDR3 is TGTGCCAGCAGTGAAGGGTGGGATAGCGGGAGAAATGAGCAGTTCTTC. Translating it yields CASSEGWDSGRNEQFF.

CDR3 sequence (DNA): TGTGCCAGCAGGGACTACACCGGGGAGCTGTTTTTT. Its translation is CASRDYTGELFF. This chain joins TRBV2 and TRBJ2-2; a possible D gene is TRBD2 (5 bases). Between the trimmed V and J ends, which lost 6 bases and 3 bases, there was a span of 5 bases. Germline V gene data show CDR1 as SNHLY and CDR2 as FYNNEI. The CDR3 is made up of 12 amino acids. Combining the CDR3 with reference TRBV2 and TRBJ2-2 gives the whole variable domain EPEVTQTPSHQVTQMGQEVILRCVPISNHLYFYWYRQILGQKVEFLVSFYNNEISEKSEIFDDQFSVERPDGSNFTLKIRSTKLEDSAMYFCASRDYTGELFFGEGSRLTVL.

V usage is TRBV7-8 and J usage is TRBJ1-3, with D possibly being TRBD1 (6 bases). V was shortened by 5 bases and J by 0 bases, with 14 bases between the two germline ends. Per germline, CDR1 SGHVS and CDR2 FQNEAQ. This CDR3 has 16 residues. The CDR3 here is CASSPRTDPSGNTIYF. As DNA, the CDR3 is TGTGCCAGCAGCCCAAGGACAGACCCCTCTGGAAACACCATATATTTT.

This clone has just one count. V gene TRBV30 combines with J gene TRBJ2-1; TRBD2 matches at 9 bases. Germline trimming cut 3 bases from V and 5 bases from J; bases unmatched to any gene: 2. The germline CDR1 and CDR2 sequences are GTSNPN and SVGIG (reference sequence). This CDR3 is built from 13 residues. DNA of the CDR3: TGTGCCTGGAGGCGGGGGGGTAACAATGAGCAGTTCTTC. This gives the protein CAWRRGGNNEQFF.

The J gene is TRBJ2-7, the V gene TRBV28; D is tentatively TRBD1 or TRBD2 (5 bases each). This CDR3 spans 14 amino acids. Trimming cost V 3 bases and J 2 bases, with 11 bases left between them. Germline V gives CDR1 MDHEN, CDR2 SYDVKM. CDR3 DNA sequence: TGTGCCAGCAGTTTCCGGGACCTCGCCTACGAGCAGTACTTC. This codes for CASSFRDLAYEQYF.

Comment on this clone: An end of the junction does not agree with germline; a read error may underlie this. Written as DNA, the CDR3 is TGTGCCAGCAGCCTGCGGTGGGTACGAGGGAGCGAGCAGTACTTC. Its translation is CASSLRWVRGSEQYF. The chain employs TRBV5-1 and TRBJ2-7; possibly TRBD2 for D (5 bases). Germline V lookup: CDR1 SGHRS, CDR2 YFSETQ. This CDR3 region has 15 residues.

This clone was counted between two and nine times. This chain joins TRBV7-9 and TRBJ2-1; 7 bases map to TRBD2. Germline V gives CDR1 SEHNR, CDR2 FQNEAQ (reference sequence). This CDR3 comprises 16 residues. V lost 7 bases and J lost 4; bases outside the gene matches: 13. The CDR3 protein is CASTPPGGSGYNEQFF. CDR3 nucleotides: TGTGCCAGCACCCCCCCCGGCGGGAGTGGTTACAATGAGCAGTTCTTC.

CDR3 DNA sequence: TGTGCCAGCAGCCCAGGCCGGGGAACCGAGCAGTACTTC. Translation gives CASSPGRGTEQYF. The chain is built from TRBV27 and TRBJ2-7, with D maybe TRBD2 (5 bases). CDR1 and CDR2 (germline): MNHEY, SMNVEV (reference sequence). Trimming removed 6 bases from V and 6 bases from J, with 15 bases in between. There are 13 residues in the CDR3.

The chain joins TRBV29-1 to TRBJ2-2; 9 bases are shared with TRBD1. Germline-derived CDR1 and CDR2 are SQVTM and ANQGSEA. Unmatched junction bases numbered 6, after V lost 6 bases and J lost 4 bases. This CDR3 has 14 amino acids. CDR3 nucleotides: TGCAGCGTGGAGGGACAGGGCGGCACCGGGGAGCTGTTTTTT. Translating it yields CSVEGQGGTGELFF.

The chain recombines TRBV10-2 with TRBJ1-2; D may be TRBD1 (5 bases). The CDR3 totals 14 residues. Germline CDR1 reads WSHSY; CDR2 reads SAAADI. Trimming took off 7 bases at V and 1 base at J, with 13 bases between the two ends. CDR3 coding DNA: TGCGCCAGCACGCCCCGGGGGATTAACTATGGCTACACCTTC. Translating gives CASTPRGINYGYTF.

This clone was picked up many times. The chain joins TRBV15 to TRBJ2-5; 9 bases match TRBD1. V shed 4 bases, J shed 5 bases, and the junction held 5 bases outside the gene matches. The germline V gene encodes CDR1 LNHNV and CDR2 YYDKDF (reference sequence). The CDR3 is made up of 14 amino acids. The CDR3 spells CATSKDRGSETQYF. The CDR3 DNA sequence: TGTGCCACCAGCAAGGACAGGGGAAGCGAGACCCAGTACTTC.

This chain joins TRBV5-1 and TRBJ2-7; 12 bases fit TRBD2. There are 14 residues in the CDR3. The germline CDR1 and CDR2 sequences are SGHRS and YFSETQ. The V segment lost 3 bases and the J segment 4 bases; nucleotides outside the gene matches: 2. CDR3 bases: TGCGCCAGCAGCTATGGACTAGCGGGATACGAGCAGTACTTC. It translates to CASSYGLAGYEQYF.

The sample holds many counts of this clone. The chain couples TRBV6-4 to TRBJ2-1; the match to TRBD2 covers 8 bases. The CDR3 is 15 amino acids. Germline V gives CDR1 MRHNA, CDR2 SNTAGT. The V and J ends lost 0 bases and 9 bases, in that order; junction bases with no gene match: 7. CDR3 nucleotides: TGTGCCAGCAGTGACTCGAGCCTAGCGGGTAGTGAGCAGTTCTTC. Encoded protein: CASSDSSLAGSEQFF.

The chain is built from TRBV7-8 and TRBJ2-2, with D uncertain. The V end was cut by 1 base, the J end by 3 bases, with 6 bases between. Germline V lookup: CDR1 SGHVS, CDR2 FQNEAQ. This CDR3 is built from 14 residues. The DNA for the CDR3 is TGTGCCAGCAGCTTAGGACTTTACACCGGGGAGCTGTTTTTT. Its translation is CASSLGLYTGELFF.

About this clone: One base separates it from a far larger clone, so it is likely a read error. The rearrangement uses TRBV27 and TRBJ1-1; D gene unclear. Germline V gives CDR1 MNHEY, CDR2 SMNVEV (reference sequence). This CDR3 has 17 amino acids. CDR3 DNA: TGTGCCAGCAGTTTGACTCACCGGGCTCCCCTAGGCACTGAAGCTCTCTTT. Amino acids: CASSLTHRAPLGTEALF.

The rearrangement uses TRBV5-1 and TRBJ2-3; tentatively, D is TRBD1 (6 bases). Per germline, CDR1 SGHRS and CDR2 YFSETQ. V shed 0 bases and J shed 2 bases, with 10 bases lying between them. This CDR3 is 15 amino acids long. The CDR3 protein is CASSLDGQLTDTQYF. In DNA, the CDR3 is TGCGCCAGCAGCTTGGATGGACAGCTCACAGATACGCAGTATTTT. Using reference TRBV5-1 and TRBJ2-3 for the parts outside the CDR3, the full variable domain is KAGVTQTPRYLIKTRGQQVTLSCSPISGHRSVSWYQQTPGQGLQFLFEYFSETQRNKGNFPGRFSGRQFSNSRSEMNVSTLELGDSALYLCASSLDGQLTDTQYFGPGTRLTVL.

The chain combines TRBV5-1 with TRBJ2-3, with D uncertain. Germline V CDR1 and CDR2: SGHRS, YFSETQ. The CDR3 length is 14 residues. With 5 bases removed from V and 2 bases from J, the gap between germline ends came to 12 bases. The CDR3 sequence: CASSSQSPTDTQYF. In nucleotides, the CDR3 is TGCGCCAGCAGTAGTCAGAGTCCCACAGATACGCAGTATTTT.

The chain joins TRBV5-6 to TRBJ2-1; TRBD2 might be the D (7 bases). Trimming pared 2 bases from V and 5 bases from J, leaving 17 bases between. Germline lookup yields CDR1 SGHDT and CDR2 YYEEEE. The CDR3 runs to 16 residues. The CDR3 coding sequence is TGTGCCAGCAGCTTATGGGGGGGCCAAGGCGACAATGAGCAGTTCTTC. Translation gives CASSLWGGQGDNEQFF. Combining the CDR3 with reference TRBV5-6 and TRBJ2-1 gives the whole variable domain DAGVTQSPTHLIKTRGQQVTLRCSPKSGHDTVSWYQQALGQGPQFIFQYYEEEERQRGNFPDRFSGHQFPNYSSELNVNALLLGDSALYLCASSLWGGQGDNEQFFGPGTRLTVL.

There are a few counts of this clone. V usage is TRBV7-8 and J usage is TRBJ1-1; the D is unclear. The length of the CDR3 is 12 residues. V was shortened by 1 base and J by 6 bases, with 6 bases between the two germline ends. Germline V gene data show CDR1 as SGHVS and CDR2 as FQNEAQ. For the CDR3, the DNA is TGTGCCAGCAGCTTAGTATGGTCTGAAGCTTTCTTT. Encoded protein: CASSLVWSEAFF.

The gene calls are TRBV9 and TRBJ2-7, with D possibly matching TRBD2 (6 bases). Per the germline V gene, CDR1 is SGDLS and CDR2 is YYNGEE. CDR3 size: 15 residues. V was pared by 3 bases and J by 1 base, with 14 bases between. The CDR3 region has the DNA TGTGCCAGCAGCGGGGGACTTCTCGGATCCTACGAGCAGTACTTC. As protein: CASSGGLLGSYEQYF.

CDR3 residues: CASRRDRNRGETQYF. The DNA of the CDR3 is TGTGCCAGTAGGAGGGACAGGAACCGAGGAGAGACCCAGTACTTC. This chain links TRBV19 with TRBJ2-5; 8 nucleotides match TRBD1. The CDR3 covers 15 residues. Looked up from germline, CDR1 is LNHDA and CDR2 is SQIVND (reference sequence). Unmatched junction bases numbered 10, after V lost 6 bases and J lost 4 bases. The full variable domain, completed using reference TRBV19 and TRBJ2-5, is DGGITQSPKYLFRKEGQNVTLSCEQNLNHDAMYWYRQDPGQGLRLIYYSQIVNDFQKGDIAEGYSVSREKKESFPLTVTSAQKNPTAFYLCASRRDRNRGETQYFGPGTRLLVL.

This clone was seen ten or more times. The J gene is TRBJ1-5, the V gene TRBV7-3; D call uncertain. The CDR3 loop spans 18 amino acids. Germline values: CDR1 SGHTA, CDR2 FQGTGA. Deletions cut 1 base from V and 2 bases from J, with 18 bases between. The CDR3 spells CASSLSPRTEVCNQPQHF. CDR3 DNA sequence: TGTGCCAGCAGCTTAAGTCCTCGCACCGAGGTGTGCAATCAGCCCCAGCATTTT.

The J gene is TRBJ1-1, the V gene TRBV6-5, with D perhaps matching TRBD1 (6 bases). CDR1 and CDR2 from the germline V gene are MNHEY and SVGAGI. CDR3 length equals 14 residues. Trimming pared 2 bases from V and 3 bases from J, leaving 10 bases between. The CDR3 DNA follows: TGTGCCAGCAGTTACGCGGACAGTTACACTGAAGCTTTCTTT. This translates into CASSYADSYTEAFF.

This sequence joins TRBV19 and TRBJ1-1; TRBD1 matches at 7 bases. The J segment lost 6 bases and the V segment lost 4 bases, leaving 11 bases of the junction unmatched. The CDR3 has 15 amino acids. CDR1 is LNHDA, CDR2 SQIVND, per germline (reference sequence). The CDR3 here is CASSRDSDPNAEAFF. The CDR3 DNA reads as TGTGCCAGTAGTAGGGACAGTGACCCTAACGCTGAAGCTTTCTTT.

This chain uses TRBV5-1 with TRBJ2-7; a weak D match, TRBD2 (6 bases). With 0 bases removed from V and 4 bases from J, the gap between germline ends came to 8 bases. There are 13 residues in the CDR3. The germline V gene encodes CDR1 SGHRS and CDR2 YFSETQ. This CDR3 is CASSLGLEYEQYF. CDR3 nucleotide sequence: TGCGCCAGCAGCTTGGGACTAGAGTACGAGCAGTACTTC.

This clone was seen a single time. The chain combines TRBV29-1 with TRBJ2-7; 9 bases fit TRBD2. V lost 3 bases to trimming and J lost 6 bases; unmatched junction nucleotides: 6. The CDR3 is 13 residues long. Germline V lookup: CDR1 SQVTM, CDR2 ANQGSEA. The CDR3 loop reads CSVETSGRREQYF. CDR3 nucleotides: TGCAGCGTTGAGACTAGCGGAAGACGCGAGCAGTACTTC.

The chain couples TRBV28 to TRBJ2-7, with 7 bases matching TRBD2. This CDR3 has 16 residues. The ends lost 6 bases at V and 2 bases at J; junction bases unmatched: 13. The germline gives CDR1 MDHEN, CDR2 SYDVKM. CDR3 bases: TGTGCCAGCAGCCCAAGCTGGCGGGAGTCACCCTACGAGCAGTACTTC. It codes for CASSPSWRESPYEQYF. The whole variable domain, remainder taken from reference TRBV28 and TRBJ2-7, is DVKVTQSSRYLVKRTGEKVFLECVQDMDHENMFWYRQDPGLGLRLIYFSYDVKMKEKGDIPEGYSVSREKKERFSLILESASTNQTSMYLCASSPSWRESPYEQYFGPGTRLTVT.

V and J are TRBV11-3 and TRBJ2-7; 12 bases align to TRBD2. The V and J ends lost 5 bases and 2 bases, in that order; junction bases with no gene match: 4. The CDR3 runs to 15 residues. Germline CDR1 SGHNT, CDR2 YENEEA. The CDR3 DNA follows: TGTGCCAGCAGCAAAGGACTAGCGGGAACCTACGAGCAGTACTTC. This gives the protein CASSKGLAGTYEQYF.